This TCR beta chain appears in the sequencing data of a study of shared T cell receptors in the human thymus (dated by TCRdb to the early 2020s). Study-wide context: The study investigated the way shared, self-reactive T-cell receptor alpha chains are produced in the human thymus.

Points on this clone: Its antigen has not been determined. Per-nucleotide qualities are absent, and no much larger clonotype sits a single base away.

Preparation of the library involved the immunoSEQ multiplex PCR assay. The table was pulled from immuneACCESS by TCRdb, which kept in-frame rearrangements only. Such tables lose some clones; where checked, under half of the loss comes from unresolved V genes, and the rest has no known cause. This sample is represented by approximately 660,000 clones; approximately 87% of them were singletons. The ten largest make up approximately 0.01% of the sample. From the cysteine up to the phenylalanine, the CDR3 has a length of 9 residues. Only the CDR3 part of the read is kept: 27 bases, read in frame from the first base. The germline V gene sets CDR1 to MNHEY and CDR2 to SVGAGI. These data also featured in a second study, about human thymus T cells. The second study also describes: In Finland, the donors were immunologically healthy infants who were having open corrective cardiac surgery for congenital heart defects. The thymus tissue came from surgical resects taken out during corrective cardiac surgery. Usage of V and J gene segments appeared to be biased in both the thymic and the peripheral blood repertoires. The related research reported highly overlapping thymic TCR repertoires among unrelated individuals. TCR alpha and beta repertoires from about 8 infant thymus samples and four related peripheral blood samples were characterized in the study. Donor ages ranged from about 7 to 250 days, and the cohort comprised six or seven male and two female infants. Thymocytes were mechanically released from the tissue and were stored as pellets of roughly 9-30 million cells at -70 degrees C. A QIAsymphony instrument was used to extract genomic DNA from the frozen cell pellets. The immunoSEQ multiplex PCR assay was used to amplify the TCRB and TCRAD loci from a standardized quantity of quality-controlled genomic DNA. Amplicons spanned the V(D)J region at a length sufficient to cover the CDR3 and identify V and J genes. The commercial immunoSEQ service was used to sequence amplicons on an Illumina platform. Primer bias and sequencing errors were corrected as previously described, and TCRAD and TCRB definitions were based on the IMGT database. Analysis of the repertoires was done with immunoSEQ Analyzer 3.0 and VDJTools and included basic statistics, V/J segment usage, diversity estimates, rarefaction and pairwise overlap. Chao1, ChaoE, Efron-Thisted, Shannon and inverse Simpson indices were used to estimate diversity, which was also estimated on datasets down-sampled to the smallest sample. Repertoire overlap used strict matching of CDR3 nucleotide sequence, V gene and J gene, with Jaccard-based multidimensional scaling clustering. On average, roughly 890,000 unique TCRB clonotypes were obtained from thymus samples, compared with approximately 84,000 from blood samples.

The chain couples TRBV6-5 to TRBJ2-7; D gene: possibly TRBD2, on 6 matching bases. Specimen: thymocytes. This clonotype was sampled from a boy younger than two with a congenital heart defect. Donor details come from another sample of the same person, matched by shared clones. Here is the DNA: TGTTCCCTTGGGAGGGAGCAGTACTTC. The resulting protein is CSLGREQYF.